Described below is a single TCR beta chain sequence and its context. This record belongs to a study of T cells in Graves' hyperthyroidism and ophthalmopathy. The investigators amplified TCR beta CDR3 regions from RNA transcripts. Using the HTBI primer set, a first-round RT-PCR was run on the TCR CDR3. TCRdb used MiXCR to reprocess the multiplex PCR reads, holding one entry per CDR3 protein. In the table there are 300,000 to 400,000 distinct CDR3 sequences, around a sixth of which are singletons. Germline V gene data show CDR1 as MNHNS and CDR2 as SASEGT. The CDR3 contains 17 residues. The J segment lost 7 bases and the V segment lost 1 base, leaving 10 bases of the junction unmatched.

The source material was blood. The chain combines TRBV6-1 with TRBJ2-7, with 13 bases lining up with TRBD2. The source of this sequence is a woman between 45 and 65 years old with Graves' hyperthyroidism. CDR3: CASSEVAGGLAGEEQYF. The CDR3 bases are TGTGCCAGCAGTGAAGTGGCTGGTGGACTAGCGGGAGAAGAGCAGTACTTC.